A single sample is the source of the 29 T cell receptor beta chains below, sequenced in a study of identical twins. TCRdb redid the calling of the 5' RACE reads with MiXCR, one entry per CDR3 protein. Counted here are about 660,000 distinct CDR3 sequences, around 8.6% occurring once; the ten biggest clones make up roughly 0.97%. These same records also appear under a second study, on yellow fever vaccine responses in identical twins.

Input material: PBMCs. The source is a young woman in good health.

This CDR3 reads CASRENGQGRTGELFF. CDR3 coding DNA: TGTGCCAGCAGGGAAAACGGACAGGGCCGCACCGGGGAGCTGTTTTTT. The genes are TRBV2 and TRBJ2-2, with 8 bases matching TRBD1. CDR1 is SNHLY and CDR2 is FYNNEI in the germline V gene. The CDR3 covers 16 residues. J gave up 4 bases and V 6 bases, and 10 bases lay outside the gene matches. The whole variable domain, remainder taken from reference TRBV2 and TRBJ2-2, is EPEVTQTPSHQVTQMGQEVILRCVPISNHLYFYWYRQILGQKVEFLVSFYNNEISEKSEIFDDQFSVERPDGSNFTLKIRSTKLEDSAMYFCASRENGQGRTGELFFGEGSRLTVL.

This clonotype was counted ten times or more. The V and J genes are TRBV7-2 and TRBJ2-3; weak D call: TRBD2 (6 bases). The CDR3 is made up of 15 amino acids. V was pared by 8 bases and J by 0 bases, with 15 bases between. Germline values: CDR1 SGHTA, CDR2 FQGNSA. CDR3 in amino acids: CASSAGQSSTDTQYF. The DNA of the CDR3 is TGTGCCAGCTCGGCGGGGCAATCTAGCACAGATACGCAGTATTTT.

The rearrangement joins TRBV5-1 to TRBJ2-5; D not resolved. V was trimmed by 0 bases and J by 2 bases, leaving 17 bases between them. Germline loops: CDR1 SGHRS, CDR2 YFSETQ. This CDR3 is 17 amino acids long. CDR3 coding DNA: TGCGCCAGCAGCTTGGGAAGGCTGGGCGTAGGTCAAGAGACCCAGTACTTC. It is translated as CASSLGRLGVGQETQYF.

V usage is TRBV7-2 and J usage is TRBJ1-5; possible D gene TRBD1, 5 bases. Trimming took off 5 bases at V and 6 bases at J, with 20 bases between the two ends. The CDR3 is 16 residues long. CDR1 SGHTA and CDR2 FQGNSA come from the germline V gene. CDR3 amino acids: CASSIDGQWVSQPQHF. The DNA of the CDR3 is TGTGCCAGCAGCATAGATGGACAATGGGTATCTCAGCCCCAGCATTTT. Full variable domain (missing parts from reference TRBV7-2 and TRBJ1-5): GAGVSQSPSNKVTEKGKDVELRCDPISGHTALYWYRQSLGQGLEFLIYFQGNSAPDKSGLPSDRFSAERTGGSVSTLTIQRTQQEDSAVYLCASSIDGQWVSQPQHFGDGTRLSIL.

This clonotype was picked up many times. The chain joins TRBV27 to TRBJ2-2; 10 bases match TRBD1. CDR1 MNHEY and CDR2 SMNVEV come from the germline V gene (reference sequence). The CDR3 covers 14 residues. V dropped 3 bases and J dropped 8; count of bases not matched to a gene: 3. The DNA for the CDR3 is TGTGCCAGCAGTTTTGGGACAGGGGCGGGGGAGCTGTTTTTT. Its translation is CASSFGTGAGELFF.

This clonotype turned up a few times. The chain joins TRBV20-1 to TRBJ2-3, with 11 bases that match TRBD2. CDR1 is DFQATT, CDR2 SNEGSKA, per germline (reference sequence). V was clipped by 2 bases and J by 5 bases; unmatched bases: 6. This CDR3 spans 15 amino acids. The DNA for the CDR3 is TGCAGTGCTAGACCACTAGCGGGGGTTGTAGATACGCAGTATTTT. Translating gives CSARPLAGVVDTQYF.

This clonotype showed up many times. V usage is TRBV20-1 and J usage is TRBJ2-1; 11 nucleotides match TRBD2. The ends lost 3 bases at V and 2 bases at J; junction bases unmatched: 3. Germline CDR1 is DFQATT and CDR2 is SNEGSKA (reference sequence). CDR3 length: 15 residues. The CDR3 DNA reads TGCAGTGCTAGGCCGGGACTAGCGGCCTACAATGAGCAGTTCTTC. As protein: CSARPGLAAYNEQFF.

For this clonotype: A much more abundant neighbour one base away suggests this may be a read error. This chain joins TRBV25-1 and TRBJ2-1; TRBD2 matches 13 bases. The germline gives CDR1 MGHDK, CDR2 SYGVNS. The CDR3 consists of 17 residues. CDR3 sequence reads: CACSEGLAGLSYNEQFF. The DNA for the CDR3 is TGTGCCTGCAGTGAGGGACTAGCGGGGCTCTCCTACAATGAGCAGTTCTTC.

This clonotype was observed a handful of times. CDR3: CASSLRSPQPNTQYF. CDR3 in DNA: TGTGCCAGCAGCTTAAGGTCTCCTCAACCAAATACGCAGTATTTT. V gene TRBV11-1 combines with J gene TRBJ2-3; the D is unclear. CDR1 is SGHAT and CDR2 is FQDESV in the germline V gene (reference sequence). This CDR3 region has 15 residues. Trimming stripped 2 bases from V and 7 bases from J, with 16 bases between. The full variable domain, rest sourced from reference TRBV11-1 and TRBJ2-3, is EAEVAQSPRYKITEKSQAVAFWCDPISGHATLYWYRQILGQGPELLVQFQDESVVDDSQLPKDRFSAERLKGVDSTLKIQPAELGDSAMYLCASSLRSPQPNTQYFGPGTRLTVL.

The chain employs TRBV7-9 and TRBJ2-1; D might be TRBD2 (5 bases). This CDR3 has 13 residues. Trimming left V 0 bases short and J 10 bases short, with 10 bases between. CDR1 is SEHNR, CDR2 FQNEAQ, per germline (reference sequence). The CDR3 region is CASSLAEGREQFF. As DNA, the CDR3 is TGTGCCAGCAGCTTAGCCGAGGGCCGGGAGCAGTTCTTC. The entire variable domain, with the rest obtained from reference TRBV7-9 and TRBJ2-1, is as follows: DTGVSQNPRHKITKRGQNVTFRCDPISEHNRLYWYRQTLGQGPEFLTYFQNEAQLEKSRLLSDRFSAERPKGSFSTLEIQRTEQGDSAMYLCASSLAEGREQFFGPGTRLTVL.

This chain uses TRBV10-3 with TRBJ2-7; D remains unclear. CDR1 is ENHRY, CDR2 SYGVKD, per germline. V was shortened by 9 bases and J by 4 bases, with 10 bases between the two germline ends. The CDR3 contains 11 residues. The CDR3 is CAIGVGYEQYF. DNA for the CDR3: TGTGCCATTGGGGTCGGGTACGAGCAGTACTTC.

This clonotype showed up just a few times. The gene calls are TRBV29-1 and TRBJ2-5, with 8 bases aligning to TRBD1. CDR1 is SQVTM, CDR2 ANQGSEA, per germline. The CDR3 is made up of 16 amino acids. V lost 0 bases to trimming and J lost 5 bases; unmatched junction nucleotides: 11. CDR3 loop: CSVEEVITGGRETQYF. The CDR3 DNA is TGCAGCGTTGAAGAGGTTATCACAGGGGGGAGGGAGACCCAGTACTTC.

Here the CDR3 reads CASSPLAEISYNEQFF. The CDR3, as DNA: TGTGCCAGCTCACCACTAGCGGAGATCTCCTACAATGAGCAGTTCTTC. The chain links TRBV18 to TRBJ2-1, with D tentatively TRBD2 (6 bases). The CDR3 loop spans 16 amino acids. V dropped 1 base and J dropped 0 bases, with 10 bases sitting between them. Looked up from germline, CDR1 is KGHSH and CDR2 is LQKENI.

The gene calls are TRBV20-1 and TRBJ2-2; no clear D. This CDR3 contains 12 residues. Germline V gene sequence: CDR1 DFQATT, CDR2 SNEGSKA (reference sequence). V lost 1 base to trimming and J lost 6 bases, with 6 bases between them. In DNA, the CDR3 is TGCAGTGCTAGAGCCCTAGCCGGGGAGCTGTTTTTT. Protein: CSARALAGELFF.

This clonotype has just a few counts. This sequence joins TRBV28 and TRBJ2-7; D perhaps matches TRBD1 (5 bases). The CDR3 loop spans 13 amino acids. Trimming removed 8 bases at V and 2 bases at J, with 13 bases between. CDR1 is MDHEN, CDR2 SYDVKM, per germline. CDR3 DNA: TGTGCCAGCCGGAGACAGACCCCCTACGAGCAGTACTTC. It specifies CASRRQTPYEQYF. Full variable domain (remainder filled in from reference TRBV28 and TRBJ2-7): DVKVTQSSRYLVKRTGEKVFLECVQDMDHENMFWYRQDPGLGLRLIYFSYDVKMKEKGDIPEGYSVSREKKERFSLILESASTNQTSMYLCASRRQTPYEQYFGPGTRLTVT.

The J gene is TRBJ2-2, the V gene TRBV4-3; no definite D call. The V and J ends lost 1 base and 6 bases respectively, with 6 bases between them. CDR3 length: 13 residues. Per the germline V gene, CDR1 is LGHNA and CDR2 is YSLEER. CDR3 DNA sequence: TGCGCCAGCAGCCAAGCCAGCCCCGGGGAGCTGTTTTTT. This sequence encodes CASSQASPGELFF.

This clonotype was picked up a small number of times. J is TRBJ2-7 and V is TRBV27; possibly TRBD1 for D (6 bases). The CDR3 has 14 residues. CDR1 MNHEY and CDR2 SMNVEV come from the germline V gene (reference sequence). V shed 4 bases and J shed 4 bases, with 14 bases lying between them. The CDR3 sequence is CASSSTGLVYEQYF. CDR3 in DNA: TGTGCCAGCAGTTCTACAGGGTTAGTGTACGAGCAGTACTTC.

V is TRBV25-1 and J is TRBJ2-7; D remains unclear. Germline CDR1 reads MGHDK; CDR2 reads SYGVNS. V lost 1 base and J lost 1, with 17 bases in between. This CDR3 comprises 17 residues. The chain's CDR3 is CASSELGPDPRSYEQYF. The CDR3 nucleotides read TGTGCCAGCAGTGAATTAGGGCCGGATCCACGGTCCTACGAGCAGTACTTC.

The rearrangement links TRBV14 to TRBJ2-7; unclear D gene. There are 13 residues in the CDR3. Germline CDR1 is SGHDN and CDR2 is FVKESK. Trimming stripped 3 bases from V and 3 bases from J, with 9 bases between. CDR3 sequence: CASSHIPFYEQYF. The CDR3, as DNA: TGTGCCAGCAGCCATATCCCGTTCTACGAGCAGTACTTC.

In this sample, this clonotype turned up many times. The chain recombines TRBV5-1 with TRBJ2-1; possible D gene TRBD2, 6 bases. Germline V gene data show CDR1 as SGHRS and CDR2 as YFSETQ. This CDR3 is built from 15 residues. V lost 3 bases and J 6 bases, leaving 16 bases between the germline ends. The CDR3 DNA is TGCGCCAGCAGCTCCATAGCTAGCGTAAGCAATGAGCAGTTCTTC. Translating gives CASSSIASVSNEQFF.

This clonotype was counted between two and nine times. The rearrangement links TRBV11-3 to TRBJ2-7; no clear D gene. Trimming shortened V by 1 base and J by 7 bases, and 11 bases separated the two germline ends. The germline V gene encodes CDR1 SGHNT and CDR2 YENEEA. This CDR3 has 13 residues. CDR3 sequence: CASSLGGQTEQYF. For the CDR3, the DNA is TGTGCCAGCAGCTTAGGAGGCCAAACGGAGCAGTACTTC. Full variable domain (rest looked up from reference TRBV11-3 and TRBJ2-7): EAGVVQSPRYKIIEKKQPVAFWCNPISGHNTLYWYLQNLGQGPELLIRYENEEAVDDSQLPKDRFSAERLKGVDSTLKIQPAELGDSAVYLCASSLGGQTEQYFGPGTRLTVT.

This clonotype was recorded many times. The CDR3 spells CASSPGGNEQYF. In DNA form, the CDR3 reads TGTGCCAGCAGCCCAGGGGGTAACGAGCAGTACTTC. The chain is built from TRBV7-2 and TRBJ2-7; 7 nucleotides agree with TRBD1. This CDR3 contains 12 residues. V gave up 5 bases and J gave up 5 bases; unmatched junction bases: 3. The germline V gene encodes CDR1 SGHTA and CDR2 FQGNSA.

The table lists this clonotype with many counts. The V and J genes are TRBV28 and TRBJ2-1; no clear D gene. Germline V gene sequence: CDR1 MDHEN, CDR2 SYDVKM. Trimming left V 6 bases short and J 2 bases short, with 5 bases between. This CDR3 has 12 residues. In nucleotides, the CDR3 is TGTGCCAGCAGCCTTACCTACAATGAGCAGTTCTTC. This codes for CASSLTYNEQFF.

This clonotype was seen at least ten times. The chain has TRBV5-1 and TRBJ1-2, with TRBD1 matching over 10 bases. The CDR3 runs 14 residues. V lost 4 bases and J lost 7; bases outside the gene matches: 7. The germline CDR1 and CDR2 sequences are SGHRS and YFSETQ. CDR3 coding DNA: TGCGCCAGCAGCGGGACGGGACAGGGGCTTGGCTACACCTTC. As protein: CASSGTGQGLGYTF.

This clonotype was observed at least ten times. This rearrangement joins TRBV11-2 to TRBJ2-5; no firm D call. CDR3 length: 18 amino acids. The V gene's germline CDR1 is SGHAT and CDR2 FQNNGV. Trimming removed 5 bases from V and 3 bases from J, with 25 bases in between. CDR3 protein: CASSPLETGRLRKETQYF. The CDR3 DNA follows: TGTGCCAGCAGCCCGCTAGAAACCGGGCGCCTACGAAAAGAGACCCAGTACTTC.

The chain is built from TRBV7-2 and TRBJ2-7; 11 bases are shared with TRBD1. After removal of 8 bases from V and 2 bases from J, the junction contained 14 bases not matched to a gene. This CDR3 contains 17 residues. Germline V gene data show CDR1 as SGHTA and CDR2 as FQGNSA. CDR3 bases: TGTGCCAGCGGACGATCGTCCGGGACAGGGGGACCCTACGAGCAGTACTTC. It is translated as CASGRSSGTGGPYEQYF.

This clonotype was seen repeatedly, ten times or more. The rearrangement links TRBV5-5 to TRBJ2-3; TRBD2 might be the D (6 bases). With 0 bases removed from V and 1 base from J, the gap between germline ends came to 9 bases. Per germline, CDR1 SGHKS and CDR2 YYEKEE (reference sequence). The length of the CDR3 is 15 residues. The CDR3 DNA is TGTGCCAGCAGCTTGGCGCTAGCGCGCACAGATACGCAGTATTTT. It is translated as CASSLALARTDTQYF. Full variable domain (remainder filled in from reference TRBV5-5 and TRBJ2-3): DAGVTQSPTHLIKTRGQQVTLRCSPISGHKSVSWYQQVLGQGPQFIFQYYEKEERGRGNFPDRFSARQFPNYSSELNVNALLLGDSALYLCASSLALARTDTQYFGPGTRLTVL.

This clonotype occurred a few times. The chain employs TRBV19 and TRBJ2-1; D gene uncertain. Germline values: CDR1 LNHDA, CDR2 SQIVND (reference sequence). V lost 4 bases to trimming and J lost 0 bases, with 10 bases between them. The CDR3 consists of 15 residues. This chain's CDR3 is CASSKIQSSYNEQFF. CDR3 nucleotides: TGTGCCAGTAGTAAGATACAGAGCTCCTACAATGAGCAGTTCTTC. Variable domain in full (rest from reference TRBV19 and TRBJ2-1): DGGITQSPKYLFRKEGQNVTLSCEQNLNHDAMYWYRQDPGQGLRLIYYSQIVNDFQKGDIAEGYSVSREKKESFPLTVTSAQKNPTAFYLCASSKIQSSYNEQFFGPGTRLTVL.

The V gene is TRBV28, the J gene TRBJ2-3, with 9 bases lining up with TRBD2. The CDR3 consists of 18 residues. The junction had 12 bases not matched to a gene; V was cut back by 3 bases and J by 2 bases. Germline CDR1 is MDHEN and CDR2 is SYDVKM. The DNA of the CDR3 is TGTGCCAGCAGTTTGCAGGTCCTAGCGGGAATATTCACAGATACGCAGTATTTT. Encoded protein: CASSLQVLAGIFTDTQYF. Filled out from reference TRBV28 and TRBJ2-3, the complete variable domain reads DVKVTQSSRYLVKRTGEKVFLECVQDMDHENMFWYRQDPGLGLRLIYFSYDVKMKEKGDIPEGYSVSREKKERFSLILESASTNQTSMYLCASSLQVLAGIFTDTQYFGPGTRLTVL.